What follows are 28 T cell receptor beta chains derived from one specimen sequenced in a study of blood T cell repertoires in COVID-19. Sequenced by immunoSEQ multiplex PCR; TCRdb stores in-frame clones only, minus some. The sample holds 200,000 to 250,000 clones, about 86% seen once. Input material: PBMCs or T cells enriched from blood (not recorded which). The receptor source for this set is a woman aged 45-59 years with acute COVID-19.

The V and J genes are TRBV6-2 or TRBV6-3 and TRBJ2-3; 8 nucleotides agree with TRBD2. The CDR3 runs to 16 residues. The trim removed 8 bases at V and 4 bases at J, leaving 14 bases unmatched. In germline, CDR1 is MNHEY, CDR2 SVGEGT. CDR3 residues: CASGLAGFLVADTQYF. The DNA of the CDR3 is TGTGCCAGCGGTTTAGCGGGATTCCTCGTGGCAGATACGCAGTATTTT.

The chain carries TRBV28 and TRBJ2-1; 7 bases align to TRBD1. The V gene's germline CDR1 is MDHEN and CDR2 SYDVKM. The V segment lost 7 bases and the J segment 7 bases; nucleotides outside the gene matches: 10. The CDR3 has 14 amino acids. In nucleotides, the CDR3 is TGTGCCAGCACCCCTTCCAGGGGGATAAATGAGCAGTTCTTC. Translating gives CASTPSRGINEQFF.

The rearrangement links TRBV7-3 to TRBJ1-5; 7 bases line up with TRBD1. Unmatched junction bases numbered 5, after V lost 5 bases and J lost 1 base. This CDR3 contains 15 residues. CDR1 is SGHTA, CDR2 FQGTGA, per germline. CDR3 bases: TGTGCCAGCAGCAAGACAGGGCTGAGCAATCAGCCCCAGCATTTT. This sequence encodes CASSKTGLSNQPQHF.

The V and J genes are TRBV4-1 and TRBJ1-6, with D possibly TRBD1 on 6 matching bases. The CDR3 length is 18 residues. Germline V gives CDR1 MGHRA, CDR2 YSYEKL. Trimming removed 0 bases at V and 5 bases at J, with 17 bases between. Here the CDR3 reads CASSQEQGRTGHNSPLHF. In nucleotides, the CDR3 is TGCGCCAGCAGCCAAGAACAGGGTAGGACGGGCCATAATTCACCCCTCCACTTT.

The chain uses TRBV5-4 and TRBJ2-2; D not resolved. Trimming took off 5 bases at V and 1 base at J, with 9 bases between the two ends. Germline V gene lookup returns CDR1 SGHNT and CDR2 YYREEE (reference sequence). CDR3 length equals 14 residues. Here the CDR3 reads CASSVVENTGELFF. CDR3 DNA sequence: TGTGCCAGCAGTGTTGTAGAGAACACCGGGGAGCTGTTTTTT. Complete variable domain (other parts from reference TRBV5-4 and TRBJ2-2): ETGVTQSPTHLIKTRGQQVTLRCSSQSGHNTVSWYQQALGQGPQFIFQYYREEENGRGNFPPRFSGLQFPNYSSELNVNALELDDSALYLCASSVVENTGELFFGEGSRLTVL.

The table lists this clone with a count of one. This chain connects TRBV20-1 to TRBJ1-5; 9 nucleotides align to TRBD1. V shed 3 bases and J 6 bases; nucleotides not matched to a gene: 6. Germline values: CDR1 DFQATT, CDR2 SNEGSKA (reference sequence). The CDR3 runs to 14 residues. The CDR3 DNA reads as TGCAGTGCTAGTGGTGGACAGGGGAGTCAGCCCCAGCATTTT. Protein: CSASGGQGSQPQHF.

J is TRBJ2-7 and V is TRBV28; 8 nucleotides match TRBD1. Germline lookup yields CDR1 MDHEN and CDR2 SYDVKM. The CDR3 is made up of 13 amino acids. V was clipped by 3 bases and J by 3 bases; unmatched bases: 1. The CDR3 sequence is CASSFGQGYEQYF. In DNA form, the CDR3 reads TGTGCCAGCAGTTTTGGACAGGGCTACGAGCAGTACTTC.

CDR3 DNA: TGTGCCAGCAGCGAGACTAGGTCGTATGAGCAGTTCTTC. It translates to CASSETRSYEQFF. The rearrangement links TRBV9 to TRBJ2-1; a possible D gene is TRBD2 (6 bases). The length of the CDR3 is 13 residues. CDR1 is SGDLS and CDR2 is YYNGEE in the germline V gene. Trimming removed 3 bases from V and 8 bases from J, with 12 bases in between.

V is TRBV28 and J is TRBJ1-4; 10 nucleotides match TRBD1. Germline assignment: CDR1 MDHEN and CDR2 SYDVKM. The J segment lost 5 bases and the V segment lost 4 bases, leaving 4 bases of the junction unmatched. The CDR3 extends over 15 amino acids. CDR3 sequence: CASSYGTGVNEKLFF. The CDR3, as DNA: TGTGCCAGCAGTTACGGGACAGGGGTGAATGAAAAACTGTTTTTT. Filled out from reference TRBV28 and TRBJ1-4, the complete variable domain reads DVKVTQSSRYLVKRTGEKVFLECVQDMDHENMFWYRQDPGLGLRLIYFSYDVKMKEKGDIPEGYSVSREKKERFSLILESASTNQTSMYLCASSYGTGVNEKLFFGSGTQLSVL.

The CDR3 region is CASSPTLAGEHTQYF. The CDR3 nucleotides are TGCGCCAGCAGCCCCACCCTAGCGGGAGAACATACGCAGTATTTT. The chain has TRBV5-1 and TRBJ2-3; 10 nucleotides line up with TRBD2. The CDR3 spans 15 residues. The germline gives CDR1 SGHRS, CDR2 YFSETQ. V was clipped by 4 bases and J by 7 bases; unmatched bases: 9.

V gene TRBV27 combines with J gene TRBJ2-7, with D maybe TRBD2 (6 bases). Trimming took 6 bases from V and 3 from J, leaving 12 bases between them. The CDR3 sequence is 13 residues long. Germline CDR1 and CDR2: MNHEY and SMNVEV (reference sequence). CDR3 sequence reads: CASSSTRSYEQYF. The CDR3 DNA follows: TGTGCCAGCAGCTCGACTAGGAGCTACGAGCAGTACTTC.

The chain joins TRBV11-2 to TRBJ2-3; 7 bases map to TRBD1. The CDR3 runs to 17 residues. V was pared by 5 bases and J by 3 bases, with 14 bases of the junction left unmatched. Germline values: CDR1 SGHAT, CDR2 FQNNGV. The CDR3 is CASSSLPGTEGTDTQYF. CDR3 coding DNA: TGTGCCAGCAGCAGTCTTCCCGGGACAGAAGGTACAGATACGCAGTATTTT.

CDR3 sequence reads: CASSRRKPGLAGEETQYF. The CDR3 DNA follows: TGTGCCAGCAGCAGAAGAAAACCGGGACTAGCGGGAGAAGAGACCCAGTACTTC. The chain couples TRBV21-1 to TRBJ2-5; the tabulated D call, TRBD2, remains unverified against the DNA. TRBV21-1 constitutes a pseudogene. The CDR3 is made up of 18 amino acids.

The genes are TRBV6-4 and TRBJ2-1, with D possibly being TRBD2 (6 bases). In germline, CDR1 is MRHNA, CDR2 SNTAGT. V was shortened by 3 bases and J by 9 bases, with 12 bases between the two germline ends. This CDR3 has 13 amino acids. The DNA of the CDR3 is TGTGCCAGCAGTGAAGTGGGAGGTGGTGAGCAGTTCTTC. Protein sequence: CASSEVGGGEQFF.

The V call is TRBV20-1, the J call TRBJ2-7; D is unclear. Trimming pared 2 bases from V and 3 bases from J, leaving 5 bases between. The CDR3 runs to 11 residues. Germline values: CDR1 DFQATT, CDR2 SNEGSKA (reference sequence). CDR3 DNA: TGCAGTGCTAGAACAAACTACGAGCAGTACTTC. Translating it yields CSARTNYEQYF.

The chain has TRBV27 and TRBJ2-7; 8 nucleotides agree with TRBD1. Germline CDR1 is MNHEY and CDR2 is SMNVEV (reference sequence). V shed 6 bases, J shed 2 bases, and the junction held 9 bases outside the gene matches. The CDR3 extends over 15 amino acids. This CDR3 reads CASSRRTGLPYEQYF. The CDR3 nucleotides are TGTGCCAGCAGCCGTAGGACAGGGCTACCCTACGAGCAGTACTTC.

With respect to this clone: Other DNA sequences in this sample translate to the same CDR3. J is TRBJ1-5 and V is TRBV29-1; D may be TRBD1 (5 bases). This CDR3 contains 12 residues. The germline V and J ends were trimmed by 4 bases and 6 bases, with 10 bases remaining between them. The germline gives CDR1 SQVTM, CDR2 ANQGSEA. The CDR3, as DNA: TGCAGCGTTGGGCAGGGTAGTCAGCCCCAGCATTTT. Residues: CSVGQGSQPQHF.

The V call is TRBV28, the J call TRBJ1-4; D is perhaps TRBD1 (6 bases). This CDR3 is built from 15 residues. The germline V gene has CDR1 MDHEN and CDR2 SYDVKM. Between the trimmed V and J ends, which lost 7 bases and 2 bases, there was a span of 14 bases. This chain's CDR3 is CASKGYRDTNEKLFF. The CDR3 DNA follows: TGTGCCAGCAAGGGTTACAGGGACACTAATGAAAAACTGTTTTTT.

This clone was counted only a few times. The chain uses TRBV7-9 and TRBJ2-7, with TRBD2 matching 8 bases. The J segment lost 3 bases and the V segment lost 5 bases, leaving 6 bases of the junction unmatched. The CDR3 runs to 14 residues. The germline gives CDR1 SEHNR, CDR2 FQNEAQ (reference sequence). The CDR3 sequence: CASSTTSAYYEQYF. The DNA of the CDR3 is TGTGCCAGCAGCACGACTAGCGCCTACTACGAGCAGTACTTC.

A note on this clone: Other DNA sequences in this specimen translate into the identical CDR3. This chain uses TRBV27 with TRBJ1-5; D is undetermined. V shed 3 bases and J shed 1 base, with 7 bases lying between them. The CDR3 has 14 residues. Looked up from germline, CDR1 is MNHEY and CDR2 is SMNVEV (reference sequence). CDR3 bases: TGTGCCAGCAGTTTTGGCGGGAGCAATCAGCCCCAGCATTTT. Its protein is CASSFGGSNQPQHF.

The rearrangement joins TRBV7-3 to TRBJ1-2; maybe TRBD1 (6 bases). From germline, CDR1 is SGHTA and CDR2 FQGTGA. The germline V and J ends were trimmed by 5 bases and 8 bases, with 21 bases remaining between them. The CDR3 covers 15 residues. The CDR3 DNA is TGTGCCAGCAGCCCCCACGGGACACCTCCGGGGGGCTACACCTTC. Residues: CASSPHGTPPGGYTF.

The CDR3 DNA sequence: TGTGCCACGCGGGAGTCCGGAAACACCATATATTTT. This sequence encodes CATRESGNTIYF. The gene calls are TRBV12-3 or TRBV12-4 and TRBJ1-3; D call uncertain. The ends were cut back, 10 bases at V and 4 bases at J, with 11 bases in the middle. The CDR3 has 12 amino acids.

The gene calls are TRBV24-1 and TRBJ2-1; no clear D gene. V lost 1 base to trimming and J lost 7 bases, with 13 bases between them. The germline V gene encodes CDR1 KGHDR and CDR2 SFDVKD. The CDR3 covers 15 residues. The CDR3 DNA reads TGTGCCACCAGTGATTTTAGCTTCGGCTTTAATGAGCAGTTCTTC. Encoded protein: CATSDFSFGFNEQFF.

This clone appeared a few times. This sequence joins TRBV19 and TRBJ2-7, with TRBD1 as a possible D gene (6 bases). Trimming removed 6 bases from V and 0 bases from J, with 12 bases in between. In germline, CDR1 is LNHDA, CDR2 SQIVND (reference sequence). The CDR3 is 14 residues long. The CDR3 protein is CASRETGASYEQYF. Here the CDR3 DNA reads TGTGCCAGTAGGGAGACAGGAGCCTCCTACGAGCAGTACTTC.

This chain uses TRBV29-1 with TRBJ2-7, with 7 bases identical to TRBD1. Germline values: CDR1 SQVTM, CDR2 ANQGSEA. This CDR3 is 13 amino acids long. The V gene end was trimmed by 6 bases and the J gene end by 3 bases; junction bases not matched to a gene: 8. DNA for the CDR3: TGCAGCGTCAAGGACAGGAAATTCTACGAGCAGTACTTC. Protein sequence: CSVKDRKFYEQYF.

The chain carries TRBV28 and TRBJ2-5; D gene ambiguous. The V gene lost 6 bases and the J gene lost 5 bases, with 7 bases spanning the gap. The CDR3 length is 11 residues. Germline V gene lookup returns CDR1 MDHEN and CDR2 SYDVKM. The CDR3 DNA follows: TGTGCCAGCAGGGTTGAGGAGACCCAGTACTTC. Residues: CASRVEETQYF.

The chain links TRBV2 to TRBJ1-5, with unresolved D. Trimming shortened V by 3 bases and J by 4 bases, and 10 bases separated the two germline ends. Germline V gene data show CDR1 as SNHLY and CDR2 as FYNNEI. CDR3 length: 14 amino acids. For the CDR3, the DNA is TGTGCCAGCAGTGATATGGGGAGGAATCAGCCCCAGCATTTT. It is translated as CASSDMGRNQPQHF.

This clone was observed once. The CDR3 loop is CASRPAGSGSYEQYF. CDR3 nucleotide sequence: TGTGCCAGCAGACCAGCAGGGTCAGGGTCATACGAGCAGTACTTC. V is TRBV5-4 and J is TRBJ2-7, with D possibly matching TRBD1 (5 bases). The CDR3 is 15 residues long. Germline V gene lookup returns CDR1 SGHNT and CDR2 YYREEE (reference sequence). Trimming took off 5 bases at V and 4 bases at J, with 19 bases between the two ends.